Reported below is one T cell receptor (beta chain). The sample is drawn from a study of T cell responses to AZD1222 COVID-19 vaccine. Assay used: immunoSEQ multiplex PCR; TCRdb lists only in-frame clones, some missing. This sample yields some 25,000 clones, of which about nine tenths are seen a single time; around 2.9% belongs to the top ten. The germline gives CDR1 MNHNS, CDR2 SASEGT. With 3 bases removed from V and 1 base from J, the gap between germline ends came to 12 bases. This CDR3 is 15 amino acids long. This receptor was taken from an adult who received the AZD1222 COVID-19 vaccine. This chain links TRBV6-1 with TRBJ1-1; TRBD1 is a possible D gene (5 bases). The sequencing here drew on peripheral blood, taken 28 days after the second AZD1222 dose. In DNA form, the CDR3 reads TGTGCCAGCAGTGAGCAGTCAGGGACGAACACTGAAGCTTTCTTT. Translation gives CASSEQSGTNTEAFF.